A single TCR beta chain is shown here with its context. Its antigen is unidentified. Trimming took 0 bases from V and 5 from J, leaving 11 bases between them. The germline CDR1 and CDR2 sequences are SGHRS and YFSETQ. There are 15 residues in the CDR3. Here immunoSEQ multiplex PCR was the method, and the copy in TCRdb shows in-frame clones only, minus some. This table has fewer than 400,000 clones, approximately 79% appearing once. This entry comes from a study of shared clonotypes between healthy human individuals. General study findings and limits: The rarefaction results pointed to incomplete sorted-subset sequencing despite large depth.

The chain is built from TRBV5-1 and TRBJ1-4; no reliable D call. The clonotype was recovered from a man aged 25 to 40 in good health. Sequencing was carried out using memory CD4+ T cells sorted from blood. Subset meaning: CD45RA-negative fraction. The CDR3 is CASSLASGPNEKLFF. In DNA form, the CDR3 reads TGCGCCAGCAGCTTGGCCTCAGGTCCGAATGAAAAACTGTTTTTT.